Included here is one T cell receptor beta chain sequence, with context. Its antigen is not known. Germline V lookup: CDR1 SEHNR, CDR2 FQNEAQ (reference sequence). CDR3 length: 17 amino acids. V lost 3 bases, J lost 0 bases, and 7 bases stayed unmatched. The sample comes from a study of T cell responses to AZD1222 COVID-19 vaccine. Study-wide points: The study reported that nearly half of spike-specific TCRs target unmutated variant regions. Donors were mostly white British, more females; clonal diversity possibly underestimated. No repertoire was sampled before or during the peak T cell response, only after it.

Produced via immunoSEQ multiplex PCR; TCRdb's table is partial and in-frame only. Among about 120,000 clones listed, around 93% were seen once. The rearrangement links TRBV7-9 to TRBJ2-1; 8 bases align to TRBD2. The clonotype originates from an adult who received the AZD1222 COVID-19 vaccine. The starting material was peripheral blood, obtained 28 days after the second AZD1222 dose. The CDR3 region has the DNA TGTGCCAGCAGCTTGGCTAGCGGGCCGAGCTCCTACAATGAGCAGTTCTTC. This translates into CASSLASGPSSYNEQFF. The full variable domain, with the rest looked up from reference TRBV7-9 and TRBJ2-1, is DTGVSQNPRHKITKRGQNVTFRCDPISEHNRLYWYRQTLGQGPEFLTYFQNEAQLEKSRLLSDRFSAERPKGSFSTLEIQRTEQGDSAMYLCASSLASGPSSYNEQFFGPGTRLTVL.